This T cell receptor beta chain was obtained from a study of CD8+CD57+ T cells in acquired aplastic anemia. TCR beta VDJ and CDR3 were profiled, and genomic DNA was the template. TCRdb passed the reads through MiXCR, listing each CDR3 protein once. The data contain more than 250,000 distinct CDR3 sequences, around 60% of them singletons. General observations from the study: Overlapping CD8+ CDR3 repertoires of patients and controls contained approximately 28 shared sequences.

This clonotype has just a few counts. Antigen specificity is unknown. One end of the junction is discordant with germline, which a read error may explain. Germline V gene lookup returns CDR1 SEHNR and CDR2 FQNEAQ (reference sequence). This CDR3 comprises 13 residues. This clonotype was obtained from a human donor with severe aplastic anemia or a healthy control (not recorded which). The sequencing input was sorted CD4+, CD8+, or CD8+CD57+ T cells (not recorded which) from PBMCs. This chain uses TRBV7-9 with TRBJ2-7, with D maybe TRBD2 (5 bases). This CDR3 reads CASSLPVGSGRRF. Here the CDR3 DNA reads TGTGCCAGCAGCTTACCGGTGGGTAGTGGGCGGAGGTTC.